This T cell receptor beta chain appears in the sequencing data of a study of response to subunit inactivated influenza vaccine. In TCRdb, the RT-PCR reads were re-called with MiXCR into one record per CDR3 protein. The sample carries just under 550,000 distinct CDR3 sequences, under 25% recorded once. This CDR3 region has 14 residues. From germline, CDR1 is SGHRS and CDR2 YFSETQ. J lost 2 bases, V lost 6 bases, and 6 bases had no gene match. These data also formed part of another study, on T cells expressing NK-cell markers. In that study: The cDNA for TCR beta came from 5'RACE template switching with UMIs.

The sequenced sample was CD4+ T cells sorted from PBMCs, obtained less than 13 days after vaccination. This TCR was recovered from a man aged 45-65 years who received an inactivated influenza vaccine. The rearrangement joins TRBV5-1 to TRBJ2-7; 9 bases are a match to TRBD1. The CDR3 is CASNTGQGTYEQYF. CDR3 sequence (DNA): TGCGCCAGCAATACTGGACAGGGGACCTACGAGCAGTACTTC.